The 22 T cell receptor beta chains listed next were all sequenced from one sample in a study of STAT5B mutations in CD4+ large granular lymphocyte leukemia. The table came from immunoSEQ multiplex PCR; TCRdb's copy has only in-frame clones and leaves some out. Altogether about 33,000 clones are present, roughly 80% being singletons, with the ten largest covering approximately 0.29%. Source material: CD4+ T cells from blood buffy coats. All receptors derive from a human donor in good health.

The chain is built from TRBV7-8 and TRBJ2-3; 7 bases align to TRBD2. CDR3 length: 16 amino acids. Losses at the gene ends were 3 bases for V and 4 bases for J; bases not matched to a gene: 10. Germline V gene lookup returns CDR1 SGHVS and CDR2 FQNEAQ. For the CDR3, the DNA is TGTGCCAGCAGCTTCCTTAGACTAGCACGGCCAGATACGCAGTATTTT. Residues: CASSFLRLARPDTQYF.

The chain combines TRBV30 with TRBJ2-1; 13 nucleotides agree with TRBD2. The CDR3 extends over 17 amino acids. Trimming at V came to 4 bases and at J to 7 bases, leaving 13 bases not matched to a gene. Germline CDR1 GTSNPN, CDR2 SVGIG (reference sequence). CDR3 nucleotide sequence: TGTGCCTGGACAGGTGGCCCGGGACTAGCGGGAAGTAATGAGCAGTTCTTC. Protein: CAWTGGPGLAGSNEQFF.

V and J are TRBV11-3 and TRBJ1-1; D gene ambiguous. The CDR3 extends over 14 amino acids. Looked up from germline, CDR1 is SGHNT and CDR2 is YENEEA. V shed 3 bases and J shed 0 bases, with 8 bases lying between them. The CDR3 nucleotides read TGTGCCAGCAGCTTGAAGCAGTTGAACACTGAAGCTTTCTTT. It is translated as CASSLKQLNTEAFF. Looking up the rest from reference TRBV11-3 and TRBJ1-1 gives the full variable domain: EAGVVQSPRYKIIEKKQPVAFWCNPISGHNTLYWYLQNLGQGPELLIRYENEEAVDDSQLPKDRFSAERLKGVDSTLKIQPAELGDSAVYLCASSLKQLNTEAFFGQGTRLTVV.

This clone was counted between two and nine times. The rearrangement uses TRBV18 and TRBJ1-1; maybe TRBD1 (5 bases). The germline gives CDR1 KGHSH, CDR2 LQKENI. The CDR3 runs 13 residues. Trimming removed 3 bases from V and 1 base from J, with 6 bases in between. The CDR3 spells CASSPQGNTEAFF. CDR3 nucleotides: TGTGCCAGCTCACCTCAGGGGAACACTGAAGCTTTCTTT.

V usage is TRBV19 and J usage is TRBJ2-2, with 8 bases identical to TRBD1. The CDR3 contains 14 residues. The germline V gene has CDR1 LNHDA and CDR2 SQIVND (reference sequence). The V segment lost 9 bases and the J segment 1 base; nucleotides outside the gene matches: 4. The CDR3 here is CASEDRENTGELFF. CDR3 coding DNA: TGTGCCAGCGAGGACAGGGAGAACACCGGGGAGCTGTTTTTT. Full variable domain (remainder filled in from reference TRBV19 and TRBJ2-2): DGGITQSPKYLFRKEGQNVTLSCEQNLNHDAMYWYRQDPGQGLRLIYYSQIVNDFQKGDIAEGYSVSREKKESFPLTVTSAQKNPTAFYLCASEDRENTGELFFGEGSRLTVL.

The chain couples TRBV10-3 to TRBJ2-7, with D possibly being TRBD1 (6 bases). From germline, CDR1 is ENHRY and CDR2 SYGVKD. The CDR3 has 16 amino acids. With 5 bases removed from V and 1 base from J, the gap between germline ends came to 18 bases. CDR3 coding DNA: TGTGCCATCAGTATCTCAGGGGTGAGGGGATCCTACGAGCAGTACTTC. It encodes CAISISGVRGSYEQYF.

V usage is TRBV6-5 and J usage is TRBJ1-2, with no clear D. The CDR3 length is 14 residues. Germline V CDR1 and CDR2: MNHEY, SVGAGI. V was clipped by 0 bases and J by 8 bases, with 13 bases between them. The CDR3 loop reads CASSYSSGLVGYTF. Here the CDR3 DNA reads TGTGCCAGCAGTTACTCAAGTGGATTGGTGGGCTACACCTTC.

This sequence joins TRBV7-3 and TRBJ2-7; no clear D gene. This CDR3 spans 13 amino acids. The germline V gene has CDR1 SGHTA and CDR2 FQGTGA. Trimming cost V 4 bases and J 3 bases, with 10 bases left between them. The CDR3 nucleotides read TGTGCCAGCAGCTCCCTGGGCGGCTACGAGCAGTACTTC. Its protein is CASSSLGGYEQYF.

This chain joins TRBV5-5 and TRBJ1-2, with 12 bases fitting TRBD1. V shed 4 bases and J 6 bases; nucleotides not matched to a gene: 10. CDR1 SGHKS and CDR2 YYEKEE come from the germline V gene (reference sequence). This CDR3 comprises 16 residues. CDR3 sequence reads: CASSPDLGQGADGYTF. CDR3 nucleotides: TGTGCCAGCAGCCCAGATTTGGGACAGGGGGCTGATGGCTACACCTTC.

Here the CDR3 reads CASSSGGWGGSTDTQYF. As DNA, the CDR3 is TGTGCCAGCAGCTCCGGAGGCTGGGGGGGTAGCACAGATACGCAGTATTTT. V is TRBV5-4 and J is TRBJ2-3; 7 bases fit TRBD2. The CDR3 totals 17 residues. Trimming cost V 3 bases and J 0 bases; bases outside gene matches: 10. The germline CDR1 and CDR2 sequences are SGHNT and YYREEE (reference sequence).

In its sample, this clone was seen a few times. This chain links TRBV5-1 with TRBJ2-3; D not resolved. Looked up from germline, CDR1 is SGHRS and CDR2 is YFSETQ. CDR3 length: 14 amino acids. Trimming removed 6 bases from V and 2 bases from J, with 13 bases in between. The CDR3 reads CASKWSPFTDTQYF. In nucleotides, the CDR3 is TGCGCCAGCAAATGGTCACCTTTCACAGATACGCAGTATTTT.

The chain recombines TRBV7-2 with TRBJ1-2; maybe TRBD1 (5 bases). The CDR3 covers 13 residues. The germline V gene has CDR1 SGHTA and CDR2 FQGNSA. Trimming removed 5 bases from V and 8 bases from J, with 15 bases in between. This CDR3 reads CASSRGREGGYTF. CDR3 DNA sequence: TGTGCCAGCAGCCGAGGCAGGGAGGGAGGCTACACCTTC. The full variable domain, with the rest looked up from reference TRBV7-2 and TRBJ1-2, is GAGVSQSPSNKVTEKGKDVELRCDPISGHTALYWYRQSLGQGLEFLIYFQGNSAPDKSGLPSDRFSAERTGGSVSTLTIQRTQQEDSAVYLCASSRGREGGYTFGSGTRLTVV.

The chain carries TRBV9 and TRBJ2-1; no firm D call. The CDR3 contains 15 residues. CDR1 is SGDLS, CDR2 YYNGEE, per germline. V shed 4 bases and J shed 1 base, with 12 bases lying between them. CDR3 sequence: CASSPIEKSYNEQFF. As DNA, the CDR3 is TGTGCCAGCAGCCCCATTGAAAAGTCCTACAATGAGCAGTTCTTC.

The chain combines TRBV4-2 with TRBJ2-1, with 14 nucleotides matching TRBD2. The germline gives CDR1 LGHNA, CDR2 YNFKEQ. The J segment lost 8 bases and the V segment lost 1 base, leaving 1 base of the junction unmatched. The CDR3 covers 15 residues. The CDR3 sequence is CASSQGLAGGDEQFF. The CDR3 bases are TGTGCCAGCAGCCAAGGACTAGCGGGAGGGGATGAGCAGTTCTTC.

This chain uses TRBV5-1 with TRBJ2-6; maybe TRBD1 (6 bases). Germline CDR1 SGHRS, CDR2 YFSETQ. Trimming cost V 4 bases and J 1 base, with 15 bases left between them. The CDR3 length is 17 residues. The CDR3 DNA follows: TGCGCCAGCAGCCTGGGGGCTACAGGGTCTGGGGCCAACGTCCTGACTTTC. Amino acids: CASSLGATGSGANVLTF.

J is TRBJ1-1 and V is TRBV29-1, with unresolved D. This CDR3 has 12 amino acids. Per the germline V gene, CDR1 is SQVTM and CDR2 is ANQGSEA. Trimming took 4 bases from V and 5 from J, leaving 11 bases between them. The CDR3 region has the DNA TGCAGCGTTGCCCCCCCGGGGACTGAAGCTTTCTTT. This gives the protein CSVAPPGTEAFF.

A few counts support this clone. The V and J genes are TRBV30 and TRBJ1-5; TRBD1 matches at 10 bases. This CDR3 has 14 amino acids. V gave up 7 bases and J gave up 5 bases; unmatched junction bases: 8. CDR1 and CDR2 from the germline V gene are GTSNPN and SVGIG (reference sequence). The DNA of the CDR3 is TGTGCCTTTGAAGGGACAGGGGATTATCAGCCCCAGCATTTT. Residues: CAFEGTGDYQPQHF.

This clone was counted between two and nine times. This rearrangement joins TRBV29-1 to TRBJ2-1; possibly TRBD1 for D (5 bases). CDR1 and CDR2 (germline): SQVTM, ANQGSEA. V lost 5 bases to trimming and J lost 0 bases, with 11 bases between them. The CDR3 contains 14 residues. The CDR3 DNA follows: TGCAGCGTTCCGACAGTGAACTCCTACAATGAGCAGTTCTTC. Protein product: CSVPTVNSYNEQFF.

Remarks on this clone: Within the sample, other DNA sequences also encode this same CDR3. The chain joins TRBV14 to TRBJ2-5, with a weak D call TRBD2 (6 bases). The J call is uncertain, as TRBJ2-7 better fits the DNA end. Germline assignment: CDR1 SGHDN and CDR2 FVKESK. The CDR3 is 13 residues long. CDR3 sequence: CASSQRGVYEQYF. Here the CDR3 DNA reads TGTGCCAGCAGCCAACGCGGGGTTTACGAGCAGTACTTC.

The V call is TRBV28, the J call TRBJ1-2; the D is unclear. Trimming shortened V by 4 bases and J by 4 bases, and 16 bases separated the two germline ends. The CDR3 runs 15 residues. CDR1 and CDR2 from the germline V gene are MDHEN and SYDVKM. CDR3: CASSSEGGPLYGYTF. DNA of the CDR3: TGTGCCAGCAGTTCCGAGGGTGGGCCCCTCTATGGCTACACCTTC.

CDR3 in DNA: TGTGCCAGCAGTTACCTCGGGCAAACCTACGAGCAGTACTTC. Protein sequence: CASSYLGQTYEQYF. The rearrangement joins TRBV6-5 to TRBJ2-7; D is undetermined. V lost 2 bases, J lost 2 bases, and 10 bases lay in between. CDR3 length equals 14 residues. Per germline, CDR1 MNHEY and CDR2 SVGAGI.

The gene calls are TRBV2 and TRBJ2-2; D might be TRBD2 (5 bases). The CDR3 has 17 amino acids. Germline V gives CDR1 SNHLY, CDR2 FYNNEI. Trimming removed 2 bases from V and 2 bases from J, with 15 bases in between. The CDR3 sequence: CASSERGHLLNTGELFF. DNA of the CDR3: TGTGCCAGCAGTGAACGAGGGCACCTCCTTAACACCGGGGAGCTGTTTTTT.